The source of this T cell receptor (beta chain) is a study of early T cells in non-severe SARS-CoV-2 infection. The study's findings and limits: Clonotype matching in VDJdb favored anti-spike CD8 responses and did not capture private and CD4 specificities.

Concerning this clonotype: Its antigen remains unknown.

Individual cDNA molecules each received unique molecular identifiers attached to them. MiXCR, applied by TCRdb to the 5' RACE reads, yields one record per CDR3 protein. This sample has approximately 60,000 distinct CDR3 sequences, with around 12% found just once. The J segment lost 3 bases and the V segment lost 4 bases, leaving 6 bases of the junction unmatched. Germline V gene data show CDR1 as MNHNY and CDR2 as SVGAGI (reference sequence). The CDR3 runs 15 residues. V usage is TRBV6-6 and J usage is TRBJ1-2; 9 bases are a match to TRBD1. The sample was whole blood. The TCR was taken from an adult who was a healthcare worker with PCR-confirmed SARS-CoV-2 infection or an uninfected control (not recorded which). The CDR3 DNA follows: TGTGCCAGCAGTTGGTTACAGGGGGCAGACTATGGCTACACCTTC. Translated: CASSWLQGADYGYTF.